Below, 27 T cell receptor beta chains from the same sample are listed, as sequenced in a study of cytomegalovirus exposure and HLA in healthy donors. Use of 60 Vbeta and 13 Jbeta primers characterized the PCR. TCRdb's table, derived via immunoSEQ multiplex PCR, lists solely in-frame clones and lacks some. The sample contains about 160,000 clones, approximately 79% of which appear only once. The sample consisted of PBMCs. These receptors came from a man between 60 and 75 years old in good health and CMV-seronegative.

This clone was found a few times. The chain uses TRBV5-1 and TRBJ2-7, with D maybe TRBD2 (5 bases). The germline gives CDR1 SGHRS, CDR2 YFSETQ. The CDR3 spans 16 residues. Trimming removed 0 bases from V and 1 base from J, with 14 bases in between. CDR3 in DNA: TGCGCCAGCAGCTTGGGTGACTGGGAGAAGTCCTACGAGCAGTACTTC. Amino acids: CASSLGDWEKSYEQYF.

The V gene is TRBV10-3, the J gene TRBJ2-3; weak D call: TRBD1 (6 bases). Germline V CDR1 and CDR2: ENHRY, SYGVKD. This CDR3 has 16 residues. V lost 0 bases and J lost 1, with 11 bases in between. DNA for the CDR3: TGTGCCATCAGTGAGTCGGGGACACTTGGCACAGATACGCAGTATTTT. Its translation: CAISESGTLGTDTQYF.

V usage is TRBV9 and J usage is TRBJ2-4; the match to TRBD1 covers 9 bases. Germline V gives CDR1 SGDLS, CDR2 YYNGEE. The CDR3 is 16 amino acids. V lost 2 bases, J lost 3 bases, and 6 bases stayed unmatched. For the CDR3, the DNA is TGTGCCAGCAGCGTTGGGGACAGGGCTGGCAAAAACATTCAGTACTTC. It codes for CASSVGDRAGKNIQYF. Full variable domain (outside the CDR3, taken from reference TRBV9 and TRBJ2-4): DSGVTQTPKHLITATGQRVTLRCSPRSGDLSVYWYQQSLDQGLQFLIQYYNGEERAKGNILERFSAQQFPDLHSELNLSSLELGDSALYFCASSVGDRAGKNIQYFGAGTRLSVL.

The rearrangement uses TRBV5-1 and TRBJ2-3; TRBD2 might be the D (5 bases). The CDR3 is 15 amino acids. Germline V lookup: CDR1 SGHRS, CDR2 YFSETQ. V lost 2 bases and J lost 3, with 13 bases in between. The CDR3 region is CASSFGSVGTDTQYF. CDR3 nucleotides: TGCGCCAGCAGCTTTGGTAGCGTAGGGACAGATACGCAGTATTTT.

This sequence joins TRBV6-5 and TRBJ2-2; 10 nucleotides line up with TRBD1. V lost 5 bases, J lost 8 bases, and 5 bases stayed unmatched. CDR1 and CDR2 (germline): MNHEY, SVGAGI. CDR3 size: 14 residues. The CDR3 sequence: CASSRQGAVGELFF. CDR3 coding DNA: TGTGCCAGCAGTCGACAGGGGGCTGTTGGGGAGCTGTTTTTT.

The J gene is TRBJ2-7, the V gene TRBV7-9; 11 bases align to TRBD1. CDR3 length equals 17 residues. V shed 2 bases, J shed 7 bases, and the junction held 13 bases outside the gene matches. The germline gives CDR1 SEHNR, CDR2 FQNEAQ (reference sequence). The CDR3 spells CASSLNPLGQGAGEQYF. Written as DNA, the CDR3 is TGTGCCAGCAGCTTAAACCCCCTCGGACAGGGGGCAGGGGAGCAGTACTTC.

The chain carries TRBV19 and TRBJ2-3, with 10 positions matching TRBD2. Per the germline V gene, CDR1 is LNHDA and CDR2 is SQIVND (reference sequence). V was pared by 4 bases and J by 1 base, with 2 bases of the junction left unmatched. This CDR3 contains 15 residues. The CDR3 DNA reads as TGTGCCAGTAGTAACCTAGCGGGAGGCACAGATACGCAGTATTTT. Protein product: CASSNLAGGTDTQYF.

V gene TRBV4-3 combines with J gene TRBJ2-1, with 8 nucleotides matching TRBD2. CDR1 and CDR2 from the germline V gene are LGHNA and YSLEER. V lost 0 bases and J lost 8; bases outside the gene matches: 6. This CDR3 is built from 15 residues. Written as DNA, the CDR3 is TGCGCCAGCAGCCAAGATCGGGGTAGCGGGGATGAGCAGTTCTTC. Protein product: CASSQDRGSGDEQFF.

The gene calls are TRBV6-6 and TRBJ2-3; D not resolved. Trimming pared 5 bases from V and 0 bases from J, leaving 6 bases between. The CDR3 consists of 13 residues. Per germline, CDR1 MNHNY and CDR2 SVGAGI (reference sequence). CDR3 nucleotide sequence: TGTGCCAGCAGTGCCACTAGCACAGATACGCAGTATTTT. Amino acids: CASSATSTDTQYF.

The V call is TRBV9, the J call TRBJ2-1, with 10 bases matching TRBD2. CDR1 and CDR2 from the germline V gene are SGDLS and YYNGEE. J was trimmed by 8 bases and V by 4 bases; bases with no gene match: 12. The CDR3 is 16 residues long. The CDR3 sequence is CASSSLWEREGYEQFF. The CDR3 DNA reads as TGTGCCAGCAGCTCCCTCTGGGAGCGGGAGGGGTATGAGCAGTTCTTC. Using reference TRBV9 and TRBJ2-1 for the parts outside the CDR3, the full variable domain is DSGVTQTPKHLITATGQRVTLRCSPRSGDLSVYWYQQSLDQGLQFLIQYYNGEERAKGNILERFSAQQFPDLHSELNLSSLELGDSALYFCASSSLWEREGYEQFFGPGTRLTVL.

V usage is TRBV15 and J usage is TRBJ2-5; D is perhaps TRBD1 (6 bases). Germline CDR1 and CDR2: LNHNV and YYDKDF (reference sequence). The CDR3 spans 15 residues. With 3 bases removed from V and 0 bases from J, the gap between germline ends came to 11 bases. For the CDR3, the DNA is TGTGCCACCAGCAGGCCGGGACAAAACCAAGAGACCCAGTACTTC. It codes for CATSRPGQNQETQYF.

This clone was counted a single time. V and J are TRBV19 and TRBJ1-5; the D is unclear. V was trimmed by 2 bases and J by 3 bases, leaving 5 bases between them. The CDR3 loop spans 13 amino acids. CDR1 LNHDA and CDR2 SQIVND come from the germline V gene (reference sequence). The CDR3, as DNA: TGTGCCAGTAGTATACAGGTCAATCAGCCCCAGCATTTT. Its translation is CASSIQVNQPQHF. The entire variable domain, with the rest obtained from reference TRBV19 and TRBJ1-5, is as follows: DGGITQSPKYLFRKEGQNVTLSCEQNLNHDAMYWYRQDPGQGLRLIYYSQIVNDFQKGDIAEGYSVSREKKESFPLTVTSAQKNPTAFYLCASSIQVNQPQHFGDGTRLSIL.

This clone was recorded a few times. The CDR3 loop is CASSWKTGGSEAFF. CDR3 sequence (DNA): TGCGCCAGCAGCTGGAAAACAGGGGGTTCTGAAGCTTTCTTT. V is TRBV5-1 and J is TRBJ1-1; 8 bases agree with TRBD1. Germline trimming cut 3 bases from V and 6 bases from J; bases unmatched to any gene: 7. The CDR3 is made up of 14 amino acids. Germline loops: CDR1 SGHRS, CDR2 YFSETQ.

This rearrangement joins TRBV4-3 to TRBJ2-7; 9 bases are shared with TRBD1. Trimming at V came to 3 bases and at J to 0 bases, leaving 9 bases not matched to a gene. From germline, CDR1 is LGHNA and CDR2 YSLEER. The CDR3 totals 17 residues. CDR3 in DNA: TGCGCCAGCAGCCAGGGCGCCGGGACAGGGCGCTCCTACGAGCAGTACTTC. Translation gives CASSQGAGTGRSYEQYF.

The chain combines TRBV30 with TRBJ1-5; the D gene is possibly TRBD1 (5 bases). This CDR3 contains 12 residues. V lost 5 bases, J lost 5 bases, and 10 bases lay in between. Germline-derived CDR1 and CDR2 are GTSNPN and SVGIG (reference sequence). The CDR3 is CAWGAGDQPQHF. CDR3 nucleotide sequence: TGTGCCTGGGGAGCGGGGGATCAGCCCCAGCATTTT. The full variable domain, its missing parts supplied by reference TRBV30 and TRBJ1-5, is SQTIHQWPATLVQPVGSPLSLECTVEGTSNPNLYWYRQAAGRGLQLLFYSVGIGQISSEVPQNLSASRPQDRQFILSSKKLLLSDSGFYLCAWGAGDQPQHFGDGTRLSIL.

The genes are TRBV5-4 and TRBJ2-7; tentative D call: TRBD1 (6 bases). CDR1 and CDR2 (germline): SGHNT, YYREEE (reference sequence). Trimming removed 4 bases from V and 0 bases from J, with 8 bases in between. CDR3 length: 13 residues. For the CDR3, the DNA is TGTGCCAGCAGCGCGGACAGCTCCTACGAGCAGTACTTC. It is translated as CASSADSSYEQYF.

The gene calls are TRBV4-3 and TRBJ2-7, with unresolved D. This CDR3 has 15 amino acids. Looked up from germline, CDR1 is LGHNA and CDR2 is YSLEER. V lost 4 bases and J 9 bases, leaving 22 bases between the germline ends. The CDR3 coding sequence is TGCGCCAGCAGCCCCACACTCGGCCCCGGTTCGGGGCAGTACTTC. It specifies CASSPTLGPGSGQYF.

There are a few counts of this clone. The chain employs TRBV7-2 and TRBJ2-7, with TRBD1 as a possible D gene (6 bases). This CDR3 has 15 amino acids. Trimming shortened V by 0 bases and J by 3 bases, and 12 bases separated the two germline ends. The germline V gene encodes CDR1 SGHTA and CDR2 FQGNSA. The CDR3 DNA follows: TGTGCCAGCAGCTTAGCGCAACCAGGGGACTACGAGCAGTACTTC. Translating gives CASSLAQPGDYEQYF.

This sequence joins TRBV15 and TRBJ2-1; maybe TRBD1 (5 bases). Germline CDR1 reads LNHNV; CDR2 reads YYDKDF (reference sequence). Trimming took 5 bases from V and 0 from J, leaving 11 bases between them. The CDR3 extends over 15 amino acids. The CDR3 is CATSPRQGSYNEQFF. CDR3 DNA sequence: TGTGCCACCAGCCCAAGGCAGGGCTCCTACAATGAGCAGTTCTTC.

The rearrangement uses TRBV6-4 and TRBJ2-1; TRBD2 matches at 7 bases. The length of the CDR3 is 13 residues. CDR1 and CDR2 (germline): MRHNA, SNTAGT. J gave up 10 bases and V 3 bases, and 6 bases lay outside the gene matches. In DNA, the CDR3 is TGTGCCAGCAGTGATCTGACCGGGAGGGAGCAGTTCTTC. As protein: CASSDLTGREQFF.

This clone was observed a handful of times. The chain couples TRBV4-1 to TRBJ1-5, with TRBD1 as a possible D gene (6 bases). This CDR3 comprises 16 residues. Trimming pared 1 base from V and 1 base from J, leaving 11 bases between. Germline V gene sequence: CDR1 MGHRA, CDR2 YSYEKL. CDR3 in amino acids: CASSQALGASNQPQHF. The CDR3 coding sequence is TGCGCCAGCAGCCAAGCCCTGGGGGCCAGCAATCAGCCCCAGCATTTT.

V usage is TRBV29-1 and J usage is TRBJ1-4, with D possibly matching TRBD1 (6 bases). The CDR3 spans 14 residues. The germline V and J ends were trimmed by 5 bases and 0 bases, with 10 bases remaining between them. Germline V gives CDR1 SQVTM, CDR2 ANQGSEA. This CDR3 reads CSVSWTATNEKLFF. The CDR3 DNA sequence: TGCAGCGTTAGCTGGACAGCAACTAATGAAAAACTGTTTTTT. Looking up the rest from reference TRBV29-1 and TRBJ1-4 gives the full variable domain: SAVISQKPSRDICQRGTSLTIQCQVDSQVTMMFWYRQQPGQSLTLIATANQGSEATYESGFVIDKFPISRPNLTFSTLTVSNMSPEDSSIYLCSVSWTATNEKLFFGSGTQLSVL.

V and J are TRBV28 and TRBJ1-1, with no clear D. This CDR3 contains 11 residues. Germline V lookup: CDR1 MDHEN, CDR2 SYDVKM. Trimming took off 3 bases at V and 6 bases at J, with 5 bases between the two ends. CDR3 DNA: TGTGCCAGCAGTTTCTCGGCTGAAGCTTTCTTT. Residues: CASSFSAEAFF.

The CDR3 DNA follows: TGTGCCAGCAATAGCGGGAGGTTAACAGATACGCAGTATTTT. This gives the protein CASNSGRLTDTQYF. J is TRBJ2-3 and V is TRBV5-4; 10 nucleotides line up with TRBD2. CDR3 length equals 14 residues. From germline, CDR1 is SGHNT and CDR2 YYREEE (reference sequence). J was trimmed by 3 bases and V by 6 bases; bases with no gene match: 4.

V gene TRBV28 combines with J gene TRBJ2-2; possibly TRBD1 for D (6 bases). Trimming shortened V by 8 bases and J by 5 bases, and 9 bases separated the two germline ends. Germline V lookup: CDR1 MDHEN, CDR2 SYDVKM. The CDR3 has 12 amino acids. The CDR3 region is CASRQETGELFF. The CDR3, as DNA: TGTGCCAGCCGACAGGAAACCGGGGAGCTGTTTTTT.

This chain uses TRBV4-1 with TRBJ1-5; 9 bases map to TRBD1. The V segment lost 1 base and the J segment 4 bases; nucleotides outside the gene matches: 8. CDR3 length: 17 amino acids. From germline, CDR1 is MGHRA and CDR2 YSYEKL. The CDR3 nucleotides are TGCGCCAGCAGCCAAGGACGGGACAGGGTTTGGAATCAGCCCCAGCATTTT. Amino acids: CASSQGRDRVWNQPQHF.

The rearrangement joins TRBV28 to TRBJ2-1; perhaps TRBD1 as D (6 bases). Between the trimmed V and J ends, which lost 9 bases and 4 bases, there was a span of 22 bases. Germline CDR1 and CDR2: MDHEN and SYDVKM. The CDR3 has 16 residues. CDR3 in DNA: TGTGCCAGTAGACGAAGTTTTGGGACAAATTACAATGAGCAGTTCTTC. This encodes CASRRSFGTNYNEQFF.